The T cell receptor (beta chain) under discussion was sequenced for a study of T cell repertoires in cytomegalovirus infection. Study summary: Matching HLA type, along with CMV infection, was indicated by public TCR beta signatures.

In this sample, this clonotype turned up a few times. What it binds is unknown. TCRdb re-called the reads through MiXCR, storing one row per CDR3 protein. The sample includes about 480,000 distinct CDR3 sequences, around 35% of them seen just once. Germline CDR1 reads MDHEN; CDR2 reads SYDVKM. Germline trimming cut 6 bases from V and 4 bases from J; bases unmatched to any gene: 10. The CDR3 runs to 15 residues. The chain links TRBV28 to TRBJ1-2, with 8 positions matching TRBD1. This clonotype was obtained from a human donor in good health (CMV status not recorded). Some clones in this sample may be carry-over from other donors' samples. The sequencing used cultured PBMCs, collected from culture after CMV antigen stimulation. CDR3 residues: CASRGSLGTGYGYTF. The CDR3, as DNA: TGTGCCAGCAGAGGTAGCCTTGGGACAGGCTATGGCTACACCTTC.